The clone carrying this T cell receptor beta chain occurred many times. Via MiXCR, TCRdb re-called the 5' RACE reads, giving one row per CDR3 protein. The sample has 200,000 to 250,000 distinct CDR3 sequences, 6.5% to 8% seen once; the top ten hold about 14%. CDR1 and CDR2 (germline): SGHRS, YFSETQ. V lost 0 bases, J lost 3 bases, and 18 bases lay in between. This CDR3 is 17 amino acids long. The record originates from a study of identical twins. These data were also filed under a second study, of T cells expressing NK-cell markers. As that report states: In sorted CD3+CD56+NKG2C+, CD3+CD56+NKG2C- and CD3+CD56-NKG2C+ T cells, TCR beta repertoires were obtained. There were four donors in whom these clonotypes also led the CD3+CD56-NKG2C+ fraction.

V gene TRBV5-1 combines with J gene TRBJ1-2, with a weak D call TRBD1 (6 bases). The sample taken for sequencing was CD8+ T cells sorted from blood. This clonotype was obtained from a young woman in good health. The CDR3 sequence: CASSLVRSGGADYGYTF. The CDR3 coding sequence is TGCGCCAGCAGCTTGGTCCGGTCGGGGGGCGCAGACTATGGCTACACCTTC. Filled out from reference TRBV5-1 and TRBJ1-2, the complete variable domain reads KAGVTQTPRYLIKTRGQQVTLSCSPISGHRSVSWYQQTPGQGLQFLFEYFSETQRNKGNFPGRFSGRQFSNSRSEMNVSTLELGDSALYLCASSLVRSGGADYGYTFGSGTRLTVV.